These 10 T cell receptor beta chains were sequenced from one sample in a study of T cells in Graves' hyperthyroidism and ophthalmopathy. TCR beta CDR3 regions were amplified from RNA transcripts. HTBI primers drove first-round RT-PCR of the TCR CDR3. TCRdb recomputed calls from the multiplex PCR reads with MiXCR, one row per CDR3 protein. The sample carries 40,000 to 55,000 distinct CDR3 sequences, approximately 49% recorded once. Sequencing was done on a sample of peripheral blood or thyroid tissue (not recorded which). Source of these receptors: a woman aged 50 to 60 with Graves' hyperthyroidism.

Only a few counts were recorded for this clonotype. This chain links TRBV10-3 with TRBJ1-2, with 8 nucleotides matching TRBD1. The ends lost 6 bases at V and 8 bases at J; junction bases unmatched: 8. Germline V gives CDR1 ENHRY, CDR2 SYGVKD. CDR3 length equals 13 residues. The CDR3 bases are TGTGCCATCAGGACCGGGACAGGATACGGCTACACCTTC. Translated, it gives CAIRTGTGYGYTF.

This clonotype came up many times. V gene TRBV7-3 combines with J gene TRBJ1-1; no reliable D call. V lost 1 base and J lost 3, with 6 bases in between. Germline CDR1 SGHTA, CDR2 FQGTGA. The CDR3 runs 13 residues. Here the CDR3 reads CASSLRVDTEAFF. For the CDR3, the DNA is TGTGCCAGCAGCTTAAGGGTTGACACTGAAGCTTTCTTT.

This chain joins TRBV24-1 and TRBJ2-5, with TRBD1 identical over 11 bases. The germline V gene has CDR1 KGHDR and CDR2 SFDVKD. The CDR3 loop spans 13 amino acids. The chain's CDR3 is CDPGTGGLETQYF. The DNA of the CDR3 is TGTGACCCCGGGACAGGGGGATTAGAGACCCAGTACTTC.

The chain joins TRBV7-2 to TRBJ1-2; D remains unclear. The CDR3 spans 15 residues. The V end was cut by 1 base, the J end by 5 bases, with 14 bases between. CDR1 SGHTA and CDR2 FQGNSA come from the germline V gene. The CDR3 is CASSLVVMATYGYTF. The CDR3 DNA sequence: TGTGCCAGCAGCTTAGTAGTTATGGCCACGTATGGCTACACCTTC.

The sample holds many counts of this clonotype. The gene calls are TRBV29-1 and TRBJ2-3, with D possibly being TRBD2 (6 bases). This CDR3 comprises 13 residues. Trimming pared 5 bases from V and 0 bases from J, leaving 9 bases between. Germline CDR1 is SQVTM and CDR2 is ANQGSEA. CDR3 in amino acids: CSVFSGSTDTQYF. The DNA of the CDR3 is TGCAGCGTTTTTAGCGGTAGCACAGATACGCAGTATTTT.

A single count supports this clonotype. J is TRBJ2-7 and V is TRBV20-1; TRBD1 is a possible D gene (6 bases). This CDR3 has 17 residues. Trimming removed 6 bases from V and 1 base from J, with 25 bases in between. CDR1 and CDR2 from the germline V gene are DFQATT and SNEGSKA (reference sequence). The CDR3 region has the DNA TGCAGTGCAATCCTATCCGGGACACTTCCAACTTCCTACGAGCAGTACTTC. This sequence encodes CSAILSGTLPTSYEQYF.

This clonotype was observed a few times. One end of the junction is discordant with germline, which a read error may explain. The chain joins TRBV10-3 to TRBJ2-3; the match to TRBD2 covers 8 bases. The germline CDR1 and CDR2 sequences are ENHRY and SYGVKD. This CDR3 spans 17 amino acids. The CDR3 DNA follows: TGTGCCATCTGTGAATCACCTAGCGGGTCTAGCACAGATACGCAGTATTTT. This sequence encodes CAICESPSGSSTDTQYF.

On this clonotype itself: A single base separates this from a much larger clone, so it may be a read error. The rearrangement links TRBV28 to TRBJ2-5; unclear D gene. The germline V gene has CDR1 MDHEN and CDR2 SYDVKM. The CDR3 sequence is 14 residues long. Trimming took off 5 bases at V and 7 bases at J, with 17 bases between the two ends. The chain's CDR3 is CASSPPDPLWTQYF. For the CDR3, the DNA is TGTGCCAGCAGTCCTCCGGACCCTCTCTGGACCCAGTACTTC.

This clonotype was seen ten or more times. J is TRBJ1-5 and V is TRBV7-2; 10 bases agree with TRBD1. Unmatched junction bases numbered 2, after V lost 3 bases and J lost 6 bases. CDR1 SGHTA and CDR2 FQGNSA come from the germline V gene. This CDR3 has 14 amino acids. In nucleotides, the CDR3 is TGTGCCAGCAGCTTGACAGGGGGCGGTCAGCCCCAGCATTTT. This codes for CASSLTGGGQPQHF.

The chain has TRBV7-9 and TRBJ2-1, with D maybe TRBD2 (6 bases). This CDR3 contains 15 residues. Trimming removed 5 bases at V and 9 bases at J, with 20 bases between. Looked up from germline, CDR1 is SEHNR and CDR2 is FQNEAQ (reference sequence). The CDR3 loop is CASSLRRAGGSEQFF. CDR3 in DNA: TGTGCCAGCAGCCTACGGAGGGCCGGCGGCAGTGAGCAGTTCTTC.